This paragraph covers one TCR beta chain sequence. The source of the sample is a study of blood T cell repertoires in COVID-19. TCRdb's table, derived via immunoSEQ multiplex PCR, lists solely in-frame clones and lacks some. This table holds about 92,000 clones, roughly 72% found once. The length of the CDR3 is 14 residues. Germline assignment: CDR1 SNHLY and CDR2 FYNNEI. Trimming took 3 bases from V and 1 from J; bases not matched to a gene: 2. The sequenced material came from peripheral blood. The source of this sequence is a woman aged 55-75 years in a cohort sampled during active or convalescent COVID-19. The chain carries TRBV2 and TRBJ1-1, with TRBD1 matching 7 bases. The CDR3 sequence: CASSDRDRNTEAFF. In DNA form, the CDR3 reads TGTGCCAGCAGTGACCGGGACAGGAACACTGAAGCTTTCTTT.